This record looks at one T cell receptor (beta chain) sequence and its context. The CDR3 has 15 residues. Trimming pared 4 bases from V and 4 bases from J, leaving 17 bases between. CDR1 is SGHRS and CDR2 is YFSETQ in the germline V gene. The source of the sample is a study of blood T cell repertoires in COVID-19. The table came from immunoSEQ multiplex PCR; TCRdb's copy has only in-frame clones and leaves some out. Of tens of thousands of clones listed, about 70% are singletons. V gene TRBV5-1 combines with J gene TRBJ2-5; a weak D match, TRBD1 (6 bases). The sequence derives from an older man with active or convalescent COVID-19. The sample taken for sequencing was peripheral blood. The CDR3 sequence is CASSQLTGSGETQYF. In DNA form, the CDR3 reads TGCGCCAGCAGCCAACTTACAGGGTCTGGAGAGACCCAGTACTTC.